Listed below are T cell receptor beta chains from one sample, sequenced in a study of shared clonotypes between healthy human individuals. Some clones are missing from TCRdb's copy, which holds only in-frame ones; the method was immunoSEQ multiplex PCR. The table shows about 490,000 clones, with over 65% occurring only once. What was sequenced was PBMCs. These TCRs come from a woman between 35 and 50 years old in good health. Some clones in this sample may be carry-over from other donors' samples. Each CDR3 is given with its conserved first and last residue. Each record gives: clone size, V gene, J gene, D gene, CDR3 DNA, CDR3 protein. D genes are given only for firm matches. Only some rows state a clone size, as once, few, many or a class for expanded clones.

clone_size: -
v_call: TRBV7-9
j_call: TRBJ2-2
d_call: -
cdr3_nt: TGTGCCAGCAGCTTAGCGAGAGGTTCCGGGGAGCTGTTTTTT
cdr3_aa: CASSLARGSGELFF

clone_size: -
v_call: TRBV10-3
j_call: TRBJ1-1
d_call: -
cdr3_nt: TGTGCCATCGCGGGGACTTTGAACACTGAAGCTTTCTTT
cdr3_aa: CAIAGTLNTEAFF

clone_size: -
v_call: TRBV6-4
j_call: TRBJ2-1
d_call: -
cdr3_nt: TGTGCCAGCAGTATAGGAGACCCTTACAATGAGCAGTTCTTC
cdr3_aa: CASSIGDPYNEQFF

clone_size: -
v_call: TRBV27
j_call: TRBJ2-7
d_call: -
cdr3_nt: TGTGCCAGCAGTTTTCGCGGGACGAGCTCCTACGAGCAGTACTTC
cdr3_aa: CASSFRGTSSYEQYF

clone_size: few
v_call: TRBV5-1
j_call: TRBJ2-7
d_call: TRBD1
cdr3_nt: TGCGCCAGCAGTCTCGGACAGGCTCTATACGAGCAGTACTTC
cdr3_aa: CASSLGQALYEQYF

clone_size: -
v_call: TRBV7-8
j_call: TRBJ2-7
d_call: TRBD1
cdr3_nt: TGTGCCAGCAGCAAACGACAGGGGCTCTACGAGCAGTACTTC
cdr3_aa: CASSKRQGLYEQYF

clone_size: -
v_call: TRBV5-6
j_call: TRBJ2-1
d_call: -
cdr3_nt: TGTGCCAGCAGCTCGACTGGGCGGTCTAGGGGCAATGAGCAGTTCTTC
cdr3_aa: CASSSTGRSRGNEQFF

clone_size: few
v_call: TRBV7-6
j_call: TRBJ1-5
d_call: -
cdr3_nt: TGTGCCAGCAGCTTAGTTACAGGGTCAGTTCGGCCCCAGCATTTT
cdr3_aa: CASSLVTGSVRPQHF

clone_size: -
v_call: TRBV7-3
j_call: TRBJ2-7
d_call: -
cdr3_nt: TGTGCCAGCAGCTTAAGCCTGGGGGCCCTCGAGCAGTACTTC
cdr3_aa: CASSLSLGALEQYF

clone_size: -
v_call: TRBV11-2
j_call: TRBJ2-5
d_call: -
cdr3_nt: TGTGCCAGCAGCCGAGACATCCTTGGGGAGACCCAGTACTTC
cdr3_aa: CASSRDILGETQYF

clone_size: -
v_call: TRBV30
j_call: TRBJ1-2
d_call: -
cdr3_nt: TGTGCCTGGAGTGAGGTACTAAACTATGGCTACACCTTC
cdr3_aa: CAWSEVLNYGYTF

clone_size: -
v_call: TRBV5-1
j_call: TRBJ2-3
d_call: -
cdr3_nt: TGCGCCAGCAGCGCCGGATCCAAACCCACAGATACGCAGTATTTT
cdr3_aa: CASSAGSKPTDTQYF

clone_size: -
v_call: TRBV5-5
j_call: TRBJ2-5
d_call: TRBD1
cdr3_nt: TGTGCCAGCAGCTTAGACAGGGCACAAGAGACCCAGTACTTC
cdr3_aa: CASSLDRAQETQYF

clone_size: -
v_call: TRBV7-9
j_call: TRBJ2-3
d_call: -
cdr3_nt: TGTGCCAGCAGCCAGGGGACTACCACTAGCACAGATACGCAGTATTTT
cdr3_aa: CASSQGTTTSTDTQYF

clone_size: -
v_call: TRBV29-1
j_call: TRBJ2-6
d_call: -
cdr3_nt: TGCAGCGTCGACCCTGAGGGACCGGGCGGGCCTGGGGCCAACGTCCTGACTTTC
cdr3_aa: CSVDPEGPGGPGANVLTF

clone_size: -
v_call: TRBV11-2
j_call: TRBJ1-2
d_call: TRBD1
cdr3_nt: TGTGCCAGCAGCTTAGTGACAGGGGGCGTATCTGGCTACACCTTC
cdr3_aa: CASSLVTGGVSGYTF

clone_size: -
v_call: TRBV5-1
j_call: TRBJ1-5
d_call: -
cdr3_nt: TGCGCCAGCAGCCGCGGGACCGAGAATCAGCCCCAGCATTTT
cdr3_aa: CASSRGTENQPQHF

clone_size: -
v_call: TRBV5-4
j_call: TRBJ2-2
d_call: TRBD2
cdr3_nt: TGTGCCAGCACGCCGGGACTAGCGGGAGTCGGTAACACCGGGGAGCTGTTTTTT
cdr3_aa: CASTPGLAGVGNTGELFF

clone_size: -
v_call: TRBV30
j_call: TRBJ2-2
d_call: -
cdr3_nt: TGTGCCTGGAGTGGGGACACCGGGGAGCTGTTTTTT
cdr3_aa: CAWSGDTGELFF

clone_size: few
v_call: TRBV7-2
j_call: TRBJ1-1
d_call: -
cdr3_nt: TGTGCCAGCAGATTCGGGGCAGGGACTGAAGCTTTCTTT
cdr3_aa: CASRFGAGTEAFF

clone_size: -
v_call: TRBV29-1
j_call: TRBJ2-1
d_call: TRBD2
cdr3_nt: TGCAGCGTTTGGGGGGGAGGGATGAGGACCTACAATGAGCAGTTCTTC
cdr3_aa: CSVWGGGMRTYNEQFF

clone_size: -
v_call: TRBV2
j_call: TRBJ1-4
d_call: TRBD1
cdr3_nt: TGTGCCAGCAGGACCGACAGGGGGCGAACTAATGAAAAACTGTTTTTT
cdr3_aa: CASRTDRGRTNEKLFF

clone_size: -
v_call: TRBV15
j_call: TRBJ2-6
d_call: -
cdr3_nt: TGTGCCACCAGTCCAGAACCCTCTGGGGCCAACGTCCTGACTTTC
cdr3_aa: CATSPEPSGANVLTF

clone_size: few
v_call: TRBV19
j_call: TRBJ1-5
d_call: TRBD1
cdr3_nt: TGTGCCAGTAGAACGACAGGGACCAATCAGCCCCAGCATTTT
cdr3_aa: CASRTTGTNQPQHF

clone_size: -
v_call: TRBV9
j_call: TRBJ1-4
d_call: -
cdr3_nt: TGTGCCAGCAGCGTACGAGCAGCCGCGATCGGTGAAAAACTGTTTTTT
cdr3_aa: CASSVRAAAIGEKLFF

clone_size: -
v_call: TRBV10-1
j_call: TRBJ1-1
d_call: -
cdr3_nt: TGCGCCAGCAGTGAGAAGAAGGGTGAAGGGTCAGCTTTCTTT
cdr3_aa: CASSEKKGEGSAFF

clone_size: -
v_call: TRBV27
j_call: TRBJ2-3
d_call: -
cdr3_nt: TGTGCCAGCAGTTTATCTCTAGCCTACAGCACAGATACGCAGTATTTT
cdr3_aa: CASSLSLAYSTDTQYF

clone_size: -
v_call: TRBV5-6
j_call: TRBJ2-5
d_call: TRBD2
cdr3_nt: TGTGCCAGCAGCTCCCTGAGCGGGAGCCCGATGGAGACCCAGTACTTC
cdr3_aa: CASSSLSGSPMETQYF

clone_size: -
v_call: TRBV28
j_call: TRBJ1-2
d_call: -
cdr3_nt: TGTGCCAGCAGTTTATGGGTTTTGGGGGGGGCTGGTGGCTACACCTTC
cdr3_aa: CASSLWVLGGAGGYTF

clone_size: -
v_call: TRBV30
j_call: TRBJ1-1
d_call: TRBD1
cdr3_nt: TGTGCCTGGGCGGGACAGTCAAACACTGAAGCTTTCTTT
cdr3_aa: CAWAGQSNTEAFF

clone_size: -
v_call: TRBV18
j_call: TRBJ2-2
d_call: TRBD2
cdr3_nt: TGTGCCAGCTCACCACGGCAACTAGCGGGAGCCGGGGAGCTGCTTTTT
cdr3_aa: CASSPRQLAGAGELLF

clone_size: -
v_call: TRBV15
j_call: TRBJ2-7
d_call: -
cdr3_nt: TGTGCCACCAGCAGAGATGGGGCGAGATACTACGAGCAGTACTTC
cdr3_aa: CATSRDGARYYEQYF

clone_size: -
v_call: TRBV28
j_call: TRBJ1-1
d_call: -
cdr3_nt: TGTGCCAGCAGTTTAGGGGCCATGAACACTGAAGCTTTCTTT
cdr3_aa: CASSLGAMNTEAFF

clone_size: once
v_call: TRBV19
j_call: TRBJ1-2
d_call: -
cdr3_nt: TGTGCCAGTAGTACTTGGTACCCGGGCTACACCTTC
cdr3_aa: CASSTWYPGYTF

clone_size: -
v_call: TRBV4-1
j_call: TRBJ1-3
d_call: -
cdr3_nt: TGCGCCAGCAGCCAAAAGGGGGTTTGGGACCAGCGCTCTGGAAACACCATATATTTT
cdr3_aa: CASSQKGVWDQRSGNTIYF

clone_size: -
v_call: TRBV2
j_call: TRBJ2-2
d_call: -
cdr3_nt: TGTGCCAGCATGGAGACCGGGGAGCTGTTTTTT
cdr3_aa: CASMETGELFF

clone_size: -
v_call: TRBV7-3
j_call: TRBJ1-1
d_call: TRBD1
cdr3_nt: TGTGCCAGCAGCCCAGGGACAGTAACTGAAGCTTTCTTT
cdr3_aa: CASSPGTVTEAFF

clone_size: -
v_call: TRBV4-2
j_call: TRBJ1-2
d_call: -
cdr3_nt: TGTGCCAGCAGCCAACCTAATGGCGGGGGGCGGAACTATGGCTACACCTTC
cdr3_aa: CASSQPNGGGRNYGYTF

clone_size: -
v_call: TRBV28
j_call: TRBJ2-1
d_call: -
cdr3_nt: TGTGCCAGCAGGGTCGGGGCCCCCCTCCGTGAGCAGTTCTTC
cdr3_aa: CASRVGAPLREQFF

clone_size: -
v_call: TRBV9
j_call: TRBJ2-7
d_call: -
cdr3_nt: TGTGCCAGCAGCGTAGGGCTAGGGGTCGGCTACGAGCAGTACTTC
cdr3_aa: CASSVGLGVGYEQYF

clone_size: -
v_call: TRBV15
j_call: TRBJ1-4
d_call: -
cdr3_nt: TGTGCCACCAGCAGCTACGAAGGGGCGAATGAAAAACTGTTTTTT
cdr3_aa: CATSSYEGANEKLFF

clone_size: -
v_call: TRBV7-9
j_call: TRBJ1-2
d_call: TRBD1
cdr3_nt: TGTGCCAGCAGCCCGCGGGACAGCTATGGCTACACCTTC
cdr3_aa: CASSPRDSYGYTF

clone_size: -
v_call: TRBV28
j_call: TRBJ2-1
d_call: TRBD2
cdr3_nt: TGTGCCAGCAGTTTGCTCTTAGGGACTAGCGGAGACAATGAGCAGTTCTTC
cdr3_aa: CASSLLLGTSGDNEQFF

clone_size: -
v_call: TRBV7-6
j_call: TRBJ2-2
d_call: -
cdr3_nt: TGTGCCAGCAGCTTCTCGGGACCCACCGGGGAGCTGTTTTTT
cdr3_aa: CASSFSGPTGELFF

clone_size: few
v_call: TRBV7-2
j_call: TRBJ1-5
d_call: TRBD1
cdr3_nt: TGTGCCAGCAGCTTGGGACAGGGCCACAATCAGCCCCAGCATTTT
cdr3_aa: CASSLGQGHNQPQHF

clone_size: -
v_call: TRBV28
j_call: TRBJ2-1
d_call: -
cdr3_nt: TGTGCCAGCAGGGGAGCGTGGTCCTACAATGAGCAGTTCTTC
cdr3_aa: CASRGAWSYNEQFF

clone_size: -
v_call: TRBV5-4
j_call: TRBJ1-2
d_call: -
cdr3_nt: TGTGCCAGCAGCTGGACAACAACAGGGTACGGCTATGGCTACACCTTC
cdr3_aa: CASSWTTTGYGYGYTF

clone_size: -
v_call: TRBV5-4
j_call: TRBJ1-1
d_call: TRBD1
cdr3_nt: TGTGCCAGCAGCTTCACAGGGGGCACTGAAGCTTTCTTT
cdr3_aa: CASSFTGGTEAFF

clone_size: -
v_call: TRBV2
j_call: TRBJ2-2
d_call: -
cdr3_nt: TGTGCCAGCAGTGAACCCAGGGATAACACCGGGGAGCTGTTTTTT
cdr3_aa: CASSEPRDNTGELFF

clone_size: -
v_call: TRBV18
j_call: TRBJ1-1
d_call: -
cdr3_nt: TGTGCCAGCTCACCAGGGAGGGACACTGAAGCTTTCTTT
cdr3_aa: CASSPGRDTEAFF

clone_size: -
v_call: TRBV6-5
j_call: TRBJ1-2
d_call: -
cdr3_nt: TGTGCCAGCAGCTACATGGACAGCCTGGAAGGCTACACCTTC
cdr3_aa: CASSYMDSLEGYTF

clone_size: -
v_call: TRBV2
j_call: TRBJ2-3
d_call: -
cdr3_nt: TGTGCCAGCACTGACCCCACAGATACGCAGTATTTT
cdr3_aa: CASTDPTDTQYF

clone_size: -
v_call: TRBV6-1
j_call: TRBJ1-3
d_call: TRBD1
cdr3_nt: TGTGCCAGCACCAGCACGACAGGGGACGGAAACACCATATATTTT
cdr3_aa: CASTSTTGDGNTIYF

clone_size: -
v_call: TRBV25-1
j_call: TRBJ1-2
d_call: -
cdr3_nt: TGTGCCAGCAGTGGAAACCCCCAGGGGATGTATGGCTACACCTTC
cdr3_aa: CASSGNPQGMYGYTF

clone_size: -
v_call: TRBV7-9
j_call: TRBJ2-7
d_call: -
cdr3_nt: TGTGCCAGCAGCCCTACGAGCTACGAGCAGTACTTC
cdr3_aa: CASSPTSYEQYF

clone_size: -
v_call: TRBV7-2
j_call: TRBJ2-7
d_call: -
cdr3_nt: TGTGCCAGCAGCCTCTGGGCTGGCGAGCAGTACTTC
cdr3_aa: CASSLWAGEQYF

clone_size: -
v_call: TRBV11-2
j_call: TRBJ2-7
d_call: -
cdr3_nt: TGTGCCAGCAGCTTACCCCAGCTCTCCTACGAGCAGTACTTC
cdr3_aa: CASSLPQLSYEQYF

clone_size: many
v_call: TRBV9
j_call: TRBJ2-2
d_call: -
cdr3_nt: TGTGCCAGCAGCGCCAGGATGGAACACACCGGGGAGCTGTTTTTT
cdr3_aa: CASSARMEHTGELFF

clone_size: -
v_call: TRBV9
j_call: TRBJ2-7
d_call: TRBD2
cdr3_nt: TGTGCCAGCAGCGGGGTAGGAGCGGGAGGGCCGGGTGAGCAGTACTTC
cdr3_aa: CASSGVGAGGPGEQYF

clone_size: -
v_call: TRBV28
j_call: TRBJ1-5
d_call: -
cdr3_nt: TGTGCCAGCAGCCCACCCCGGAGGGGCAATCAGCCCCAGCATTTT
cdr3_aa: CASSPPRRGNQPQHF